Given below is one T cell receptor beta chain in context. Antigen specificity is unknown. The protocol was immunoSEQ multiplex PCR, while the TCRdb copy is restricted to in-frame clones and leaves out a portion. The table has around 100,000 clones, 90% to 95% seen once. The CDR3 totals 11 residues. Germline CDR1 MDHEN, CDR2 SYDVKM. V was pared by 6 bases and J by 7 bases, with 9 bases between. The sample originates from a study of graft-versus-host responses after intestinal transplantation. Study at large: Recipients underwent multivisceral, liver-intestinal, or isolated intestinal transplants.

Findings and limits, study-wide: GvH clonotypes were identified within recipient marrow, with a subset emerging first in ileum or blood.

The sequencing used unstimulated CD8+ T cells sorted from spleen or lymph node cells, collected before transplant. This sequence joins TRBV28 and TRBJ1-2; no definite D call. This receptor was identified in a human donor who was the organ donor for an intestinal transplant. CDR3 sequence (DNA): TGTGCCAGCAGCTGGCCCGGTGGCTACACCTTC. As protein: CASSWPGGYTF.